Shown below are 29 T cell receptor beta chains from a single sample sequenced in a study of blood T cell repertoires in COVID-19. Produced via immunoSEQ multiplex PCR; TCRdb's table is partial and in-frame only. The profile shows a few hundred thousand clones, about 86% of them singletons. Sequences were obtained from PBMCs or T cells enriched from blood (not recorded which). The receptors were sampled from a young man with acute COVID-19.

As to this clone: This sample also contains other DNA sequences that code for the same CDR3. This sequence joins TRBV6-5 and TRBJ1-1; D is possibly TRBD1 (5 bases). The CDR3 is 11 amino acids. Trimming took 5 bases from V and 5 from J, leaving 6 bases between them. The germline CDR1 and CDR2 sequences are MNHEY and SVGAGI. CDR3 amino acids: CASSRGTEAFF. Written as DNA, the CDR3 is TGTGCCAGCAGTCGGGGGACTGAAGCTTTCTTT.

The sample holds one count of this clone. The V call is TRBV6-2 or TRBV6-3, the J call TRBJ1-5, with a possible D match to TRBD1 (5 bases). V was trimmed by 2 bases and J by 2 bases, leaving 16 bases between them. This CDR3 spans 17 amino acids. Per the germline V gene, CDR1 is MNHEY and CDR2 is SVGEGT. Here the CDR3 reads CASSYELGDYRNQPQHF. For the CDR3, the DNA is TGTGCCAGCAGTTACGAGTTGGGGGACTATCGCAATCAGCCCCAGCATTTT.

The gene calls are TRBV4-1 and TRBJ2-5; 9 nucleotides agree with TRBD2. In germline, CDR1 is MGHRA, CDR2 YSYEKL. Losses at the gene ends were 7 bases for V and 4 bases for J; bases not matched to a gene: 4. The CDR3 has 13 residues. The CDR3 loop reads CASTAGGGETQYF. The CDR3 DNA follows: TGCGCCAGCACAGCGGGAGGAGGAGAGACCCAGTACTTC.

CDR3 sequence reads: CASSPSSAPNEKLFF. The CDR3 nucleotides are TGTGCCAGCAGCCCCAGCTCAGCGCCTAATGAAAAACTGTTTTTT. The V and J genes are TRBV5-5 and TRBJ1-4; D is unclear. Germline lookup yields CDR1 SGHKS and CDR2 YYEKEE (reference sequence). The V gene lost 4 bases and the J gene lost 3 bases, with 13 bases spanning the gap. This CDR3 has 15 residues.

This clone has a handful of counts. The CDR3 sequence is CASTEMGGGTEAFF. In DNA, the CDR3 is TGTGCCAGCACCGAGATGGGAGGGGGCACTGAAGCTTTCTTT. The chain recombines TRBV28 with TRBJ1-1; the D gene is possibly TRBD1 (6 bases). Per the germline V gene, CDR1 is MDHEN and CDR2 is SYDVKM. The germline V and J ends were trimmed by 7 bases and 4 bases, with 16 bases remaining between them. The CDR3 is 14 residues long. Using reference TRBV28 and TRBJ1-1 for the parts outside the CDR3, the full variable domain is DVKVTQSSRYLVKRTGEKVFLECVQDMDHENMFWYRQDPGLGLRLIYFSYDVKMKEKGDIPEGYSVSREKKERFSLILESASTNQTSMYLCASTEMGGGTEAFFGQGTRLTVV.

The CDR3 DNA follows: TGTGCCAGCAGCCTTGGACAGGGGGCCGGCTACACCTTC. Protein: CASSLGQGAGYTF. This chain links TRBV5-8 with TRBJ1-2; 11 nucleotides match TRBD1. The CDR3 has 13 residues. Germline V gene sequence: CDR1 SGHTS, CDR2 YDEGEE. The ends lost 4 bases at V and 8 bases at J; junction bases unmatched: 4.

This sequence joins TRBV11-2 and TRBJ2-1; D might be TRBD1 (6 bases). V was cut by 6 bases and J by 8 bases, with 14 bases left in between. This CDR3 comprises 13 residues. The germline V gene has CDR1 SGHAT and CDR2 FQNNGV. This CDR3 reads CASSRPGHHEQFF. Written as DNA, the CDR3 is TGTGCCAGCAGTCGTCCGGGACATCATGAGCAGTTCTTC.

There are a few counts of this clone. The genes are TRBV5-8 and TRBJ2-2; TRBD1 might be the D (5 bases). The germline V gene encodes CDR1 SGHTS and CDR2 YDEGEE. The CDR3 is 15 residues long. V lost 4 bases and J 1 base, leaving 11 bases between the germline ends. CDR3 bases: TGTGCCAGCAGCCCATTCACAGGGAACACCGGGGAGCTGTTTTTT. This sequence encodes CASSPFTGNTGELFF.

This sequence joins TRBV9 and TRBJ2-5, with D unclear. Germline V CDR1 and CDR2: SGDLS, YYNGEE. The CDR3 is 13 residues long. With 0 bases removed from V and 5 bases from J, the gap between germline ends came to 8 bases. Here the CDR3 reads CASSVGRSETQYF. The CDR3 nucleotides are TGTGCCAGCAGCGTAGGGCGTAGCGAGACCCAGTACTTC.

The chain couples TRBV15 to TRBJ1-5; D remains ambiguous. The V end lost 4 bases, the J end lost 3 bases, and 16 bases lay between the germline ends. CDR1 and CDR2 from the germline V gene are LNHNV and YYDKDF (reference sequence). The length of the CDR3 is 16 residues. The CDR3 loop is CATSMVLTQDNQPQHF. The CDR3 DNA sequence: TGTGCCACCAGCATGGTTTTAACCCAGGACAATCAGCCCCAGCATTTT.

The V call is TRBV18, the J call TRBJ1-1; no clear D. This CDR3 spans 16 amino acids. V lost 3 bases to trimming and J lost 6 bases, with 20 bases between them. The V gene's germline CDR1 is KGHSH and CDR2 LQKENI. For the CDR3, the DNA is TGTGCCAGCTCACCGTACGGGGTCCGCTTCGGTCCTGAAGCTTTCTTT. Encoded protein: CASSPYGVRFGPEAFF.

This rearrangement joins TRBV14 to TRBJ2-1, with a possible D match to TRBD2 (6 bases). V was trimmed by 2 bases and J by 4 bases, leaving 12 bases between them. CDR1 and CDR2 from the germline V gene are SGHDN and FVKESK. This CDR3 has 15 residues. The CDR3 here is CASSQKQGGYNEQFF. The CDR3 nucleotides are TGTGCCAGCAGCCAAAAACAAGGAGGGTACAATGAGCAGTTCTTC.

The chain combines TRBV27 with TRBJ2-1, with 7 bases that match TRBD2. CDR1 MNHEY and CDR2 SMNVEV come from the germline V gene (reference sequence). The CDR3 contains 15 residues. Unmatched junction bases numbered 2, after V lost 0 bases and J lost 3 bases. The CDR3 loop reads CASSLSRTSYNEQFF. CDR3 sequence (DNA): TGTGCCAGCAGTTTATCCAGGACTAGCTACAATGAGCAGTTCTTC.

This clone has at least ten counts. The V and J genes are TRBV7-2 and TRBJ2-5; 10 bases fit TRBD2. The CDR3 is made up of 18 amino acids. Germline V gene sequence: CDR1 SGHTA, CDR2 FQGNSA. V gave up 2 bases and J gave up 0 bases; unmatched junction bases: 9. DNA of the CDR3: TGTGCCAGCAGCTTATCTCTAGCGGGGGACTCGTACCAAGAGACCCAGTACTTC. It yields the protein CASSLSLAGDSYQETQYF.

The chain carries TRBV6-6 and TRBJ1-1; TRBD1 matches at 7 bases. Losses at the gene ends were 2 bases for V and 4 bases for J; bases not matched to a gene: 4. Germline CDR1 reads MNHNY; CDR2 reads SVGAGI (reference sequence). The CDR3 extends over 14 amino acids. CDR3 coding DNA: TGTGCCAGCAGTTACCCCCGACAGGGCACTGAAGCTTTCTTT. Translated: CASSYPRQGTEAFF.

The V call is TRBV7-9, the J call TRBJ2-5, with 12 bases that match TRBD2. The V segment lost 2 bases and the J segment 0 bases; nucleotides outside the gene matches: 7. CDR1 is SEHNR and CDR2 is FQNEAQ in the germline V gene (reference sequence). The CDR3 is 18 residues long. The DNA of the CDR3 is TGTGCCAGCAGCTTACCGACTAGCGGGGGCCTTTACCAAGAGACCCAGTACTTC. This sequence encodes CASSLPTSGGLYQETQYF.

The chain has TRBV5-1 and TRBJ1-1; D is unresolved. The CDR3 length is 15 residues. The germline gives CDR1 SGHRS, CDR2 YFSETQ. Trimming cost V 0 bases and J 0 bases, with 9 bases left between them. The CDR3 is CASSLADYMNTEAFF. Written as DNA, the CDR3 is TGCGCCAGCAGCTTGGCTGATTACATGAACACTGAAGCTTTCTTT.

This chain uses TRBV19 with TRBJ2-7; no clear D gene. Deletions cut 6 bases from V and 0 bases from J, with 9 bases between. CDR1 and CDR2 (germline): LNHDA, SQIVND (reference sequence). CDR3 length equals 13 residues. The CDR3 sequence: CASSDSSSYEQYV. CDR3 sequence (DNA): TGTGCCAGTAGCGACTCGAGCTCCTACGAGCAGTACGTC.

The chain links TRBV3-1 (or the pseudogene TRBV3-2) to TRBJ2-5, with 12 bases that match TRBD2. The trim removed 1 base at V and 0 bases at J, leaving 6 bases unmatched. Germline CDR1 and CDR2: LGHDT and YNNKEL (reference sequence). The CDR3 consists of 18 residues. The CDR3 protein is CASSQGSLAGGNQETQYF. The CDR3 bases are TGTGCCAGCAGCCAAGGAAGTCTAGCGGGAGGGAACCAAGAGACCCAGTACTTC.

J is TRBJ1-5 and V is TRBV19, with TRBD1 identical over 12 bases. The CDR3 runs 15 residues. Germline V gene lookup returns CDR1 LNHDA and CDR2 SQIVND (reference sequence). Germline trimming cut 6 bases from V and 6 bases from J; bases unmatched to any gene: 6. CDR3 nucleotides: TGTGCCAGTAGGGAGGGACAGGGGGCTAGTCAGCCCCAGCATTTT. It encodes CASREGQGASQPQHF.

Only a few counts were recorded for this clone. The chain links TRBV5-5 to TRBJ1-1; TRBD1 agrees at 7 bases. The CDR3 spans 14 residues. Germline values: CDR1 SGHKS, CDR2 YYEKEE (reference sequence). J was trimmed by 0 bases and V by 1 base; bases with no gene match: 0. The chain's CDR3 is CASSLQGVNTEAFF. The DNA for the CDR3 is TGTGCCAGCAGCTTGCAGGGGGTGAACACTGAAGCTTTCTTT.

This clone appeared once. CDR3 loop: CASSEPENTGTRGQPQHF. CDR3 bases: TGCGCCAGCAGTGAGCCGGAAAACACCGGGACTCGGGGTCAGCCCCAGCATTTT. The V gene is TRBV10-1, the J gene TRBJ1-5; tentative D call: TRBD1 (5 bases). This CDR3 region has 18 residues. Trimming removed 2 bases at V and 6 bases at J, with 23 bases between. Germline CDR1 and CDR2: WNHNN and SYGVQD (reference sequence).

The gene calls are TRBV4-3 and TRBJ1-2; 8 nucleotides agree with TRBD1. The CDR3 has 15 amino acids. Germline values: CDR1 LGHNA, CDR2 YSLEER. V shed 3 bases, J shed 6 bases, and the junction held 9 bases outside the gene matches. The CDR3, as DNA: TGCGCCAGCAGCCAGGATACAGGGGGTTTAGATGGCTACACCTTC. This translates into CASSQDTGGLDGYTF.

A few counts support this clone. V gene TRBV24-1 combines with J gene TRBJ2-7, with unresolved D. V lost 1 base and J lost 4, with 4 bases in between. The CDR3 extends over 12 amino acids. Germline V CDR1 and CDR2: KGHDR, SFDVKD. This CDR3 reads CATSDLAYEQYV. CDR3 coding DNA: TGTGCCACCAGTGATTTAGCGTACGAGCAGTACGTC.

The V call is TRBV7-9, the J call TRBJ2-7, with 9 bases matching TRBD2. After removal of 4 bases from V and 12 bases from J, the junction contained 4 bases not matched to a gene. Looked up from germline, CDR1 is SEHNR and CDR2 is FQNEAQ (reference sequence). This CDR3 region has 11 residues. CDR3: CASSSGTSPYV. The CDR3 nucleotides read TGTGCCAGCAGCTCAGGGACTAGCCCGTACGTC.

The chain combines TRBV5-8 with TRBJ2-7; 11 bases match TRBD1. CDR1 is SGHTS and CDR2 is YDEGEE in the germline V gene. This CDR3 has 14 residues. V lost 2 bases and J lost 5; bases outside the gene matches: 3. The CDR3 sequence is CASSFWTGGNEQYV. CDR3 nucleotides: TGTGCCAGCAGCTTTTGGACAGGGGGCAACGAGCAGTACGTC.

V usage is TRBV19 and J usage is TRBJ1-6; a weak D match, TRBD1 (6 bases). Trimming removed 7 bases at V and 10 bases at J, with 20 bases between. Germline CDR1 and CDR2: LNHDA and SQIVND (reference sequence). This CDR3 has 15 residues. CDR3 coding DNA: TGTGCCAGTACCTCGACGGGGGGCGGGAAGTCACCCCTCCACTTT. It codes for CASTSTGGGKSPLHF.

The genes are TRBV11-3 and TRBJ2-3, with unresolved D. Germline lookup yields CDR1 SGHNT and CDR2 YENEEA. Trimming removed 1 base from V and 0 bases from J, with 11 bases in between. There are 16 residues in the CDR3. The CDR3 sequence: CASSLGTPTSTDTQYF. Written as DNA, the CDR3 is TGTGCCAGCAGCTTAGGCACGCCGACTAGCACAGATACGCAGTATTTT.

The chain is built from TRBV6-5 and TRBJ1-4; D uncertain. The germline V and J ends were trimmed by 10 bases and 10 bases, with 19 bases remaining between them. Germline V CDR1 and CDR2: MNHEY, SVGAGI. This CDR3 region has 13 residues. CDR3 in amino acids: CATTRSHQAKLFF. DNA of the CDR3: TGTGCCACCACCAGATCCCATCAGGCAAAACTGTTTTTT.